This T cell receptor beta chain appears in the sequencing data of a study of blood T cells in healthy people across ages. V was cut by 5 bases and J by 1 base, with 15 bases left in between. The CDR3 extends over 16 amino acids. Germline loops: CDR1 SGHTA, CDR2 FQGTGA. Peripheral blood samples of roughly 9.8 milliliters were drawn from each donor. A second PCR of roughly 7 to 11 cycles used a sample-barcoded 5' primer and a J-beta primer mix. TCRdb processed the 5' RACE reads anew with MiXCR; each CDR3 protein has one entry. Of approximately 800,000 distinct CDR3 sequences in the sample, around 25% were seen once. These same records also appear under a second study, on T cells of mothers and their children. That investigation notes: Every mother supplied over 8.5 million TCR beta CDR3 reads and every child a few million.

The source material was blood. This chain uses TRBV7-3 with TRBJ2-1; no clear D. The receptor was isolated from a boy aged 5-17 years in good health. Here the CDR3 DNA reads TGTGCCAGCAGCCTCCGGGCTAGTCCATCCTACAATGAGCAGTTCTTC. It is translated as CASSLRASPSYNEQFF.